The rows below give T cell receptor beta chains drawn from one sample of a study of shared clonotypes between healthy human individuals. Profiled with immunoSEQ multiplex PCR; TCRdb holds only in-frame clones, not every one. Found here are around 2.5 million clones, 90% to 95% of them singletons; the top ten hold about 0.34%. The specimen sequenced was naive CD4+ T cells from PBMCs. The source of these receptors is a man aged 18 to 35 in good health. Some clones in this sample may be carry-over from other donors' samples. Each CDR3 is given with its conserved first and last residue. The order of the fields is D gene, clone size, V gene, J gene, CDR3 DNA, CDR3 protein. A D gene is named only where the DNA matches it firmly. Clone size is stated in some rows and not others, as once, few, many or a class when expanded.

>NA|NA|TRBV10-2|TRBJ2-3
TGCGCCAGCAGTGTGGGCACAGATACGCAGTATTTT
CASSVGTDTQYF
>TRBD2|NA|TRBV5-1|TRBJ2-3
TGCGCCAGCAGCTCGACCCTTAGCGGGAGCACAGATACGCAGTATTTT
CASSSTLSGSTDTQYF
>TRBD1|once|TRBV18|TRBJ1-4
TGTGCCAGCTCACCACAACAGGGGGCCGGGAATGAAAAACTGTTTTTT
CASSPQQGAGNEKLFF
>TRBD1|once|TRBV7-2|TRBJ1-3
TGTGCCAGCAGCATCGCAGGGGGCTTCGGTGGAAACACCATATATTTT
CASSIAGGFGGNTIYF
>NA|NA|TRBV5-1|TRBJ2-3
TGCGCCAGCAGCTTGCTGGGGGGACAAAGCACAGATACGCAGTATTTT
CASSLLGGQSTDTQYF
>TRBD2|NA|TRBV5-4|TRBJ2-1
TGTGCCAGCAGCTTACTAGCGGGAGCCCGCAATGAGCAGTTCTTC
CASSLLAGARNEQFF
>TRBD2|NA|TRBV11-2|TRBJ2-1
TGTGCCAGCAGCTTAGATCAGACTAGCGGTCGAAGCTCCTACAATGAGCAGTTCTTC
CASSLDQTSGRSSYNEQFF
>NA|NA|TRBV7-9|TRBJ2-6
TGTGCCAGCTATCCCCCCCGGGACCGACCCTCTGGGGCCAACGTCCTGACTTTC
CASYPPRDRPSGANVLTF
>NA|NA|TRBV7-8|TRBJ2-7
TGTGCCAGCAGCTTGGGGGGGCCTGGCACCTACGAGCAGTACTTC
CASSLGGPGTYEQYF
>TRBD1|once|TRBV11-1|TRBJ2-1
TGTGCCAGCAGCTCTCGGACAGGGACCGGCAATGAGCAGTTCTTC
CASSSRTGTGNEQFF
>NA|NA|TRBV9|TRBJ2-1
TGTGCCAGCAGCGTAGAAGGCTCAACCTACAATGAGCAGTTCTTC
CASSVEGSTYNEQFF
>NA|NA|TRBV18|TRBJ1-3
TGTGCCAGCTCACCGTCCACAGGTTTTAACTCTGGAAACACCATATATTTT
CASSPSTGFNSGNTIYF
>NA|NA|TRBV7-3|TRBJ2-3
TGTGCCAGCAGCTCCGTAGGGGAGGGGGAAGGCACAGATACGCAGTATTTT
CASSSVGEGEGTDTQYF
>TRBD1|NA|TRBV5-1|TRBJ2-1
TGCGCCAGCAGCTCGCAGGGACAGGGGGTACTTGAGCAGTTCTTC
CASSSQGQGVLEQFF
>NA|NA|TRBV5-1|TRBJ1-4
TGCGCCAGCGGCAGAGCAACTAATGAAAAACTGTTTTTT
CASGRATNEKLFF
>NA|NA|TRBV28|TRBJ1-3
TGTGCCAGCAGTTTGGCAGCCCTCTCTGGAAACACCATATATTTT
CASSLAALSGNTIYF
>TRBD1|NA|TRBV18|TRBJ2-7
TGTGCCAGCTCGGCCGGGACAGTCACTTACGAGCAGTACTTC
CASSAGTVTYEQYF
>NA|NA|TRBV5-1|TRBJ2-3
TGCGCCAGCAGCTTGTTAGCGGCAGATACGCAGTATTTT
CASSLLAADTQYF
>TRBD2|NA|TRBV18|TRBJ2-7
TGTGCCAGCTCACCACGTACTAGCGGGGGCGAGCAGTACTTC
CASSPRTSGGEQYF
>NA|NA|TRBV5-1|TRBJ1-4
TGCGCCAGCAGCCCCGGGAGAGGGGTTAATGAAAAACTGTTTTTT
CASSPGRGVNEKLFF
>NA|NA|TRBV2|TRBJ2-2
TGTGCCAGCAGTGTGAGGGGGATATCCGGGGAGCTGTTTTTT
CASSVRGISGELFF
>TRBD2|NA|TRBV2|TRBJ2-5
TGTGCCAGCAATCCAGCGGGAGGGGATGGCGAGACCCAGTACTTC
CASNPAGGDGETQYF
>TRBD1|NA|TRBV5-1|TRBJ1-3
TGCGCCAGCAGCCGGGACAGTTACTCTGGAAACACCATATATTTT
CASSRDSYSGNTIYF
>NA|NA|TRBV27|TRBJ1-2
TGTGCCAGCAGTTTATCCACGAATCACAGGGATGGCTACACCTTC
CASSLSTNHRDGYTF
>TRBD2|NA|TRBV7-3|TRBJ2-1
TGTGCCAGCAGCCGGACTAGCGGGAGCGCTAAAACCTACAATGAGCAGTTCTTC
CASSRTSGSAKTYNEQFF
>TRBD2|NA|TRBV6-6|TRBJ2-7
TGTGCCAGCAGCCCAGGACTAGCGGGAGATTTCTGGGACTTC
CASSPGLAGDFWDF
>NA|NA|TRBV11-2|TRBJ2-2
TGTGCCAGCAGCTTAGCCCCTGCGGAGTACACCGGGGAGCTGTTTTTT
CASSLAPAEYTGELFF
>TRBD1|NA|TRBV18|TRBJ1-3
TGTGCCAGCTCACCCCCGGGACAGCATGGAAACACCATATATTTT
CASSPPGQHGNTIYF
>TRBD2|NA|TRBV7-9|TRBJ2-3
TGTGCCAGCAGCTTAGGCAGGACTAGCGGCACAGATACGCAGTATTTT
CASSLGRTSGTDTQYF
>NA|NA|TRBV28|TRBJ2-7
TGTGCCAGCAGTTTGTCCCTGGGGGAGCAGTACTTC
CASSLSLGEQYF
>TRBD1|NA|TRBV28|TRBJ2-5
TGTGTAACTTCGGGTAGGGGGCGCAGAGGCCAGTACTTC
CVTSGRGRRGQYF
>TRBD2|NA|TRBV27|TRBJ2-1
TGTGCCAGCAGTTTCCTCGGACTAGCGGGAGCGGATGAGCAGTTCTTC
CASSFLGLAGADEQFF
>NA|NA|TRBV6-1|TRBJ2-1
TGTGCCAGCAGTGCTCTGGCGTCCTCCTACAATGAGCAGTTCTTC
CASSALASSYNEQFF
>NA|NA|TRBV5-1|TRBJ1-2
TGCGCCAGCAGCTTGACCCCGACAAGCCCTAACTATGGCTACACCTTC
CASSLTPTSPNYGYTF
>NA|NA|TRBV5-4|TRBJ1-1
TGTGCCAGCAGCTTGTTGGAGAACACTGAAGCTTTCTTT
CASSLLENTEAFF
>NA|NA|TRBV5-1|TRBJ2-6
TGCGCCAGCAGCTTGGACCCCCCTGGCGCAGCTGGGGCCAACGTCCTGACTTTC
CASSLDPPGAAGANVLTF
>NA|NA|TRBV5-1|TRBJ2-6
TGCGCCAGCAGGGTTGGGGTAGGGGCCAACGTCCTGACTTTC
CASRVGVGANVLTF
>NA|once|TRBV11-2|TRBJ1-2
TGTGCCAGCAGCGGGTGGGATGGCTACACCTTC
CASSGWDGYTF
>NA|NA|TRBV19|TRBJ2-7
TGTGCCAGTAGTATAGGGGCCAGGTGGTACGAGCAGTACTTC
CASSIGARWYEQYF
>NA|few|TRBV6-5|TRBJ1-1
TGTGCCAGCAGTTCCGCTAAGGGGAACACTGAAGCTTTCTTT
CASSSAKGNTEAFF
>NA|NA|TRBV7-9|TRBJ1-1
TGTGCCAGCAGCTTAGAGGGGGGGTACACTGAAGCTTTCTTT
CASSLEGGYTEAFF
>NA|NA|TRBV7-2|TRBJ2-7
TGTGCCAGCAGCTTAGGACTTGCCTACGAGCAGTACTTC
CASSLGLAYEQYF
>NA|NA|TRBV5-8|TRBJ2-5
TGTGCCAGCAGTTCGCCGCCCGAAGAGACCCAGTACTTC
CASSSPPEETQYF
>TRBD1|NA|TRBV11-2|TRBJ1-1
TGTGCCAGCAGCCTACGACAGGGCGTGAACACTGAAGCTTTCTTT
CASSLRQGVNTEAFF
>NA|NA|TRBV6-5|TRBJ2-2
TGTGCCAGCAGTTCTTTATGGGGCTCGAACACCGGGGAGCTGTTTTTT
CASSSLWGSNTGELFF
>TRBD1|once|TRBV5-4|TRBJ1-1
TGTGCCAGCAGCTTCCTTCCGGGACAGGGAGGGAACACTGAAGCTTTCTTT
CASSFLPGQGGNTEAFF
>TRBD2|NA|TRBV7-2|TRBJ2-3
TGTGCCAGCAGCTTAAAAGGTCGGCTAGCGGGAGCCCCAGATACGCAGTATTTT
CASSLKGRLAGAPDTQYF
>NA|few|TRBV27|TRBJ1-1
TGTGCCAGCAGACCCAACACCCTGGGCACTGAAGCTTTCTTT
CASRPNTLGTEAFF
>NA|NA|TRBV7-3|TRBJ2-2
TGTGCCAGCAGCTCCGACAGATGGGACATTCAGAACACCGGGGAGCTGTTTTTT
CASSSDRWDIQNTGELFF
>NA|NA|TRBV9|TRBJ2-1
TGTGCCAGCAGCCTGGACGGGTACGTGGCTGAGCAGTTCTTC
CASSLDGYVAEQFF
>TRBD2|NA|TRBV6-6|TRBJ2-3
TGTGCCAGCTGCTGGGCTAGCGGGACGAGCCCAGATACGCAGTATTTT
CASCWASGTSPDTQYF